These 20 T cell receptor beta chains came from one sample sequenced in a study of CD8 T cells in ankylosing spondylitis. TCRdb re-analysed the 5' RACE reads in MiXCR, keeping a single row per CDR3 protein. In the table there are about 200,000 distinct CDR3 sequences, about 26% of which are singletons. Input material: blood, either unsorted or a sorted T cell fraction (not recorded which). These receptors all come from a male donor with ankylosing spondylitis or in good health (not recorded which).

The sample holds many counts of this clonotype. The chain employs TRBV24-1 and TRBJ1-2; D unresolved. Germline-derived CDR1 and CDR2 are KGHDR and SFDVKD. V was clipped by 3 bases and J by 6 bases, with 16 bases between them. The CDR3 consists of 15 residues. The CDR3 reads CATSDPSSFKDGYTF. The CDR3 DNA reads TGTGCCACCAGTGATCCCTCGTCTTTTAAAGATGGCTACACCTTC.

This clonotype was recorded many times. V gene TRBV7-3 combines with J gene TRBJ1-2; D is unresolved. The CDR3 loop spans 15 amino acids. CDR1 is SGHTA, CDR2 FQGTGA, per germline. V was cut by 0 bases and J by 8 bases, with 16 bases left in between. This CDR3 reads CASSLTGGEVPGYTF. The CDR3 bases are TGTGCCAGCAGCTTAACGGGTGGGGAAGTGCCCGGCTACACCTTC.

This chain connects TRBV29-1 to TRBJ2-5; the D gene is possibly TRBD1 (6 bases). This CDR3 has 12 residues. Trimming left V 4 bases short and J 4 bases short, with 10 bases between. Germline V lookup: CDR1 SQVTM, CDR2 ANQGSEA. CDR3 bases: TGCAGCGTTGGGGGGCGCGGAGAGACCCAGTACTTC. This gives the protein CSVGGRGETQYF.

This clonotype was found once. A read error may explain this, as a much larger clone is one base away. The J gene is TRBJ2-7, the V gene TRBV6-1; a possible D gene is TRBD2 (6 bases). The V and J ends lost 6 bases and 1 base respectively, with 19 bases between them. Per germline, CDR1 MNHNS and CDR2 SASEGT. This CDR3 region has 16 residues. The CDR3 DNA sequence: TGTGCCAGCAGGCGCCGGGGGAGGAGAGGATCCTACGAGCAGTACTTC. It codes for CASRRRGRRGSYEQYF.

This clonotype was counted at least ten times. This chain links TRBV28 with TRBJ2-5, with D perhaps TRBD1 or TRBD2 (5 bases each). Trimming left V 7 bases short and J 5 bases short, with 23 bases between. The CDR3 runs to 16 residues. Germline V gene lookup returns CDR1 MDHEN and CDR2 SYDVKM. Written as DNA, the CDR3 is TGTGCCAGCAACTCAAGGTGGGGCAAGCGGTTGGAGACCCAGTACTTC. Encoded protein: CASNSRWGKRLETQYF.

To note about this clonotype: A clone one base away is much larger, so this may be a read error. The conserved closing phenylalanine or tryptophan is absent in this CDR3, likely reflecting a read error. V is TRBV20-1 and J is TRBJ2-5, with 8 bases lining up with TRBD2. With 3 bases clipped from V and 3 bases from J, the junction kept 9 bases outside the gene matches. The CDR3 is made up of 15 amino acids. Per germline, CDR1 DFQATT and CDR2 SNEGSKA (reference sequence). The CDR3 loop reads CSASLPRLAKETQYL. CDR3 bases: TGCAGTGCTAGCCTCCCGAGACTAGCGAAAGAGACCCAGTACTTG.

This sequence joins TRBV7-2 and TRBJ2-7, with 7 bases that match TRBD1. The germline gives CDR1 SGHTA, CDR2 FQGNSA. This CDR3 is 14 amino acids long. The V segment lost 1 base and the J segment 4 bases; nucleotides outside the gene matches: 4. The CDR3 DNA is TGTGCCAGCAGCTTAGTACGGACAGGTTACGAGCAGTACTTC. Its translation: CASSLVRTGYEQYF.

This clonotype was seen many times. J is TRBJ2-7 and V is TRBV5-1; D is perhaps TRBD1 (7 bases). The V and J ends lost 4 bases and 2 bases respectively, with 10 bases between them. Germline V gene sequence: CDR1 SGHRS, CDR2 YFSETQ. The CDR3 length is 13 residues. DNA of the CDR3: TGCGCCAGCAGCGCGGGACAGCCCTACGAGCAGTACTTC. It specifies CASSAGQPYEQYF.

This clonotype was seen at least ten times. In DNA, the CDR3 is TGCGCCAGCAGCTGGGACAGGAGAAGAGAGCAGTACTTC. Its translation is CASSWDRRREQYF. V and J are TRBV5-1 and TRBJ2-7; 8 bases align to TRBD1. After removal of 3 bases from V and 7 bases from J, the junction contained 6 bases not matched to a gene. Germline-derived CDR1 and CDR2 are SGHRS and YFSETQ. This CDR3 has 13 residues.

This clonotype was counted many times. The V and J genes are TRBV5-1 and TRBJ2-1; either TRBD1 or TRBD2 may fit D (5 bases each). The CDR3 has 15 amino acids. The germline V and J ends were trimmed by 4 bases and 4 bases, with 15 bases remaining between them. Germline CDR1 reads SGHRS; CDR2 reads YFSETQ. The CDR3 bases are TGCGCCAGCAGCCTATCGGGACCCGATTACAATGAGCAGTTCTTC. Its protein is CASSLSGPDYNEQFF.

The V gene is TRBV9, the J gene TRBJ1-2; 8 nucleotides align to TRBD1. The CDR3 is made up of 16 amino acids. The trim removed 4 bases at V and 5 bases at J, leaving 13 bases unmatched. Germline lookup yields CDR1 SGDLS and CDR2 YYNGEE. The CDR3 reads CASSPRDRITFYGYTF. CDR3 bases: TGTGCCAGCAGCCCCAGGGACAGGATTACGTTTTATGGCTACACCTTC.

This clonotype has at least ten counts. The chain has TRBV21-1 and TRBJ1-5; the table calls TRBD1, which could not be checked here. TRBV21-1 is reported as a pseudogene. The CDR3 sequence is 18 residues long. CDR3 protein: CASSPPKGSHGEHQPQHF. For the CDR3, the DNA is TGTGCCAGCAGCCCACCGAAGGGGTCACATGGCGAACATCAGCCCCAGCATTTT.

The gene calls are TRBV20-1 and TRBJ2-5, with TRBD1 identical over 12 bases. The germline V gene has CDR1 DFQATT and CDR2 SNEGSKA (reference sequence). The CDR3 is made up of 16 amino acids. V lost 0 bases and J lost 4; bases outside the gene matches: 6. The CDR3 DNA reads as TGCAGTGCTAGAGATCTGGGACAGGGGGCTCGAGAGACCCAGTACTTC. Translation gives CSARDLGQGARETQYF.

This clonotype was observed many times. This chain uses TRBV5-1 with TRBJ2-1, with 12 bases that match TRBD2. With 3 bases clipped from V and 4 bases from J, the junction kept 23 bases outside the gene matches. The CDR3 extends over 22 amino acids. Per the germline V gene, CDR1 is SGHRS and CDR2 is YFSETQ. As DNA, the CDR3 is TGCGCCAGCAGCTACAAGGCTCCCGGGACAGGCTGGACTAGCGGGATATACAATGAGCAGTTCTTC. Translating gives CASSYKAPGTGWTSGIYNEQFF.

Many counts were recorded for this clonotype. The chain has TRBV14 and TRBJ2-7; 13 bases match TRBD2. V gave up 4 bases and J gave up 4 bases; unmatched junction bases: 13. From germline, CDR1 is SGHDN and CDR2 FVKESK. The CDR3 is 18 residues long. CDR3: CASSRAIGLAGEVYEQYF. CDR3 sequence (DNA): TGTGCCAGCAGCCGAGCGATTGGACTAGCGGGAGAAGTATACGAGCAGTACTTC. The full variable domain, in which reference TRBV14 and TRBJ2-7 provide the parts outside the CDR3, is EAGVTQFPSHSVIEKGQTVTLRCDPISGHDNLYWYRRVMGKEIKFLLHFVKESKQDESGMPNNRFLAERTGGTYSTLKVQPAELEDSGVYFCASSRAIGLAGEVYEQYFGPGTRLTVT.

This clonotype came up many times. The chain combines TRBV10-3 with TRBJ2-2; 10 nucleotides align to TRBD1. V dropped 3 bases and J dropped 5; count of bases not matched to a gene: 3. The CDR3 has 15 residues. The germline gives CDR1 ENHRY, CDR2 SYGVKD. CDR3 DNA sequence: TGTGCCATCAGTGATTGGGACAGGGGAACCGGGGAGCTGTTTTTT. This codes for CAISDWDRGTGELFF.

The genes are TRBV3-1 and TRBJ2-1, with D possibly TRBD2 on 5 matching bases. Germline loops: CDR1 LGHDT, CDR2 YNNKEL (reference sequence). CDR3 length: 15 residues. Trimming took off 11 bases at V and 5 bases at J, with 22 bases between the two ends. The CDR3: CACCPASAGNNEQFF. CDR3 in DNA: TGTGCCTGCTGCCCGGCTTCGGCGGGCAACAATGAGCAGTTCTTC.

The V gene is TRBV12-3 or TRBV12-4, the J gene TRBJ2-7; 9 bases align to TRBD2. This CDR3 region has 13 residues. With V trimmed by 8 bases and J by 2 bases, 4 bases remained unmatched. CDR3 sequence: CASRPSGTYEQYF. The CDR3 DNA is TGTGCCAGCCGTCCTAGCGGGACCTACGAGCAGTACTTC.

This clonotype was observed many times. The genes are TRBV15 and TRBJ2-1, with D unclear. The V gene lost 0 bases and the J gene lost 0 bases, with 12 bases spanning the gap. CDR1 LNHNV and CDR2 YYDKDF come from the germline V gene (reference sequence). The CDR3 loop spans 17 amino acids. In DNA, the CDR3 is TGTGCCACCAGCAGAGATCTGGATCATAGCTCCTACAATGAGCAGTTCTTC. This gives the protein CATSRDLDHSSYNEQFF.

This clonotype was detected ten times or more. CDR3 coding DNA: TGTGCCAGCAGCTGGACTAGCTACTACGAGCAGTACTTC. This translates into CASSWTSYYEQYF. V usage is TRBV6-2 or TRBV6-3 and J usage is TRBJ2-7; TRBD2 aligns across 8 bases. V was clipped by 6 bases and J by 3 bases; unmatched bases: 4. CDR3 length: 13 residues. Germline V lookup: CDR1 MNHEY, CDR2 SVGEGT.